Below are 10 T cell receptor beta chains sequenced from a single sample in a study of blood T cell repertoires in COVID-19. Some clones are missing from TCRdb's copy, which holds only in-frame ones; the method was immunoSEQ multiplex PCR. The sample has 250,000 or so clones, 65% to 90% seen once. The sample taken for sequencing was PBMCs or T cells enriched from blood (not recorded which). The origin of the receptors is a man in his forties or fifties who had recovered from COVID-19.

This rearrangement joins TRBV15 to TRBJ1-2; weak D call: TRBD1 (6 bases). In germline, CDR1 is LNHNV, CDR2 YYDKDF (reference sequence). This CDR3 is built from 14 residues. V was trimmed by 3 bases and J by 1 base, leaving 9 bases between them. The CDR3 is CATSRTGVNYGYTF. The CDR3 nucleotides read TGTGCCACCAGCAGGACAGGAGTTAACTATGGCTACACCTTC.

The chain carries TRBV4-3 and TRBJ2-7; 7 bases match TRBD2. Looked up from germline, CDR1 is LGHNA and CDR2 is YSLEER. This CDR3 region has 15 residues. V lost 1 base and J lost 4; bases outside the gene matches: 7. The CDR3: CASSQVFASGYEQYF. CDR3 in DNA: TGCGCCAGCAGCCAAGTATTCGCTAGCGGTTACGAGCAGTACTTC.

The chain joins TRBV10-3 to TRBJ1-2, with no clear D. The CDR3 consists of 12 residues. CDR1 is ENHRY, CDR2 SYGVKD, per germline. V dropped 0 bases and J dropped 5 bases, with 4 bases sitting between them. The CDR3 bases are TGTGCCATCAGTGAGTCGGAGTATGGCTACACCTTC. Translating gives CAISESEYGYTF.

CDR3 residues: CASSFSAGGSYNEQFF. CDR3 in DNA: TGTGCCAGCAGCTTCTCAGCGGGAGGCTCCTACAATGAGCAGTTCTTC. The chain has TRBV11-1 and TRBJ2-1, with TRBD2 matching 9 bases. The germline V gene has CDR1 SGHAT and CDR2 FQDESV (reference sequence). V dropped 3 bases and J dropped 0; count of bases not matched to a gene: 3. The CDR3 runs 16 residues.

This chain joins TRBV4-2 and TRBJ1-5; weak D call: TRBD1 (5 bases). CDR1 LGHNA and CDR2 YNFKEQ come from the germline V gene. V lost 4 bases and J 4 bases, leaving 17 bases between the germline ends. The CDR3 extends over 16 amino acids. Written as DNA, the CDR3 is TGTGCCAGCAGCCCCTCCGGGACTCCGGTTAATCAGCCCCAGCATTTT. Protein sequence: CASSPSGTPVNQPQHF.

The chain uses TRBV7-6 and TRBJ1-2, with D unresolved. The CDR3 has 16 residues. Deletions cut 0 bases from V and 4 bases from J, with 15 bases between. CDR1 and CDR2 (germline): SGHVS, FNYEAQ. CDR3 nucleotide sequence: TGTGCCAGCAGCTTAGCGGGTCAGGCGGGTACCTATGGCTACACCTTC. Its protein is CASSLAGQAGTYGYTF.

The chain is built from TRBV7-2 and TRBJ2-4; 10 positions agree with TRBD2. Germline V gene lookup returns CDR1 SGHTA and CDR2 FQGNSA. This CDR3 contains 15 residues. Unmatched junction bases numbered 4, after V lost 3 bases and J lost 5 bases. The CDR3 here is CASSFSGGTQNIQYF. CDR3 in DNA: TGTGCCAGCAGCTTTAGCGGGGGGACGCAAAACATTCAGTACTTC.

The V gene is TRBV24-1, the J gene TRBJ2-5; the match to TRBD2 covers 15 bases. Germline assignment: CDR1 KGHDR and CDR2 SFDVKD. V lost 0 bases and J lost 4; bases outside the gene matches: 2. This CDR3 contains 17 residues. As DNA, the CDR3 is TGTGCCACCAGTGATTTGGGGGGACTAGCGGGAGGAGAGACCCAGTACTTC. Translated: CATSDLGGLAGGETQYF.

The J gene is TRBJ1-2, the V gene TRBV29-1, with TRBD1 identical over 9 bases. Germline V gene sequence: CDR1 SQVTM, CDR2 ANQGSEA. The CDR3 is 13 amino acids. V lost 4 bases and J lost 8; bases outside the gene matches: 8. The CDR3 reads CSVVDRGGGGYTF. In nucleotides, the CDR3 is TGCAGCGTTGTGGACAGGGGCGGTGGAGGCTACACCTTC.

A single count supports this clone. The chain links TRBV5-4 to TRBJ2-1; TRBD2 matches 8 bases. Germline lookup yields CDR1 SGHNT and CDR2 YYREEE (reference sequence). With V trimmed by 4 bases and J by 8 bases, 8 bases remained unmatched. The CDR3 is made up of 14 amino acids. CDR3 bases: TGTGCCAGCAGCCCGGGCGGGAGGTTAGATGAGCAGTTCTTC. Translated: CASSPGGRLDEQFF.